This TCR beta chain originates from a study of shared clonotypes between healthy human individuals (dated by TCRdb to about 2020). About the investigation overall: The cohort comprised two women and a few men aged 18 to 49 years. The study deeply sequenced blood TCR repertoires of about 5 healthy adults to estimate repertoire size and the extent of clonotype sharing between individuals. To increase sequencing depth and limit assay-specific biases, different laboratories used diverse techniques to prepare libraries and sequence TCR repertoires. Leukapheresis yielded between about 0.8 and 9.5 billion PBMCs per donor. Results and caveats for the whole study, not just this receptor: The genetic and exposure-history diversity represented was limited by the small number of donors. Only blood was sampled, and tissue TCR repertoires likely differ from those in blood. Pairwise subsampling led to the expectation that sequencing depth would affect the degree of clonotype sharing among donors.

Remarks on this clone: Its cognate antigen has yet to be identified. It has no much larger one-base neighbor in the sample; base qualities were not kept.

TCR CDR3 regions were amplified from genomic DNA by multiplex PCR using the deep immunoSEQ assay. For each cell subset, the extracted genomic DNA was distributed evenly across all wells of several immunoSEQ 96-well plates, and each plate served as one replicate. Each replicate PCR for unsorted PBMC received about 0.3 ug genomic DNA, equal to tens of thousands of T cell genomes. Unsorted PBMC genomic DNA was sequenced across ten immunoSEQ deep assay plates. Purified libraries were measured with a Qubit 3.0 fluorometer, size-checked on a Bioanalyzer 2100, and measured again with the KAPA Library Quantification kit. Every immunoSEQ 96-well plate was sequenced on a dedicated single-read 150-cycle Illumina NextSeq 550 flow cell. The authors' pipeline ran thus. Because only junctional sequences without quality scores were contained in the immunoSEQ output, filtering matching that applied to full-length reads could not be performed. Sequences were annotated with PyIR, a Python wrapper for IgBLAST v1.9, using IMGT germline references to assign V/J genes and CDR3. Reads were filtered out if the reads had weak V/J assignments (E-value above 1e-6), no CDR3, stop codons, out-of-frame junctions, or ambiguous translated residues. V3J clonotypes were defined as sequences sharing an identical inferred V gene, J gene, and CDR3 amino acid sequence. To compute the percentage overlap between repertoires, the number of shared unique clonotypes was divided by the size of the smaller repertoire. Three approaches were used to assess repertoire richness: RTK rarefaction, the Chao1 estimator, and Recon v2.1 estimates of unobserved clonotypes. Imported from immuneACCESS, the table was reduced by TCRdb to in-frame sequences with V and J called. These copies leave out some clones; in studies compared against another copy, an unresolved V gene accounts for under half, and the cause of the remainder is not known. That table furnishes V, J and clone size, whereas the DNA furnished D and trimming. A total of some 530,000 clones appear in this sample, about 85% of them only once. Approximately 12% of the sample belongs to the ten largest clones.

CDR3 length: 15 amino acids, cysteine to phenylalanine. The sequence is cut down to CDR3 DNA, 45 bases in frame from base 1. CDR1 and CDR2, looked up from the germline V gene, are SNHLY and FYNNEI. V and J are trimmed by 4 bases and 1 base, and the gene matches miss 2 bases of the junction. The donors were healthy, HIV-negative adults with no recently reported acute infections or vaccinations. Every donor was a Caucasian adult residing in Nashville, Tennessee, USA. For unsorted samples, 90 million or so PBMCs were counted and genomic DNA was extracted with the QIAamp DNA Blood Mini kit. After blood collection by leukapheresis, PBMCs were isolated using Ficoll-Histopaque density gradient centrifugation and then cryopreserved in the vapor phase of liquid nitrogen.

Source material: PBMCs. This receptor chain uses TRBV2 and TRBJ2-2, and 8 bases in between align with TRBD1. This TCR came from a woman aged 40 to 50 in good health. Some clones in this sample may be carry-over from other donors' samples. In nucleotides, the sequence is TGTGCCAGCAGTGGTGGGACAGGGAACACCGGGGAGCTGTTTTTT. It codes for CASSGGTGNTGELFF.